This T cell receptor beta chain was observed in a study of blood T cell repertoires in COVID-19. CDR3 length equals 17 residues. CDR1 is SGHTA and CDR2 is FQGNSA in the germline V gene. Losses at the gene ends were 0 bases for V and 3 bases for J; bases not matched to a gene: 6. The protocol was immunoSEQ multiplex PCR, while the TCRdb copy is restricted to in-frame clones and leaves out a portion. This repertoire shows around 200,000 clones, 80% to 90% found once; its top ten account for under 3.5%. This sequence joins TRBV7-2 and TRBJ2-3; 10 bases map to TRBD2. This receptor was identified in a man in his sixties with acute or convalescent COVID-19. Sequenced input: peripheral blood. The CDR3 sequence is CASSLAEAGGPTDTQYF. CDR3 DNA sequence: TGTGCCAGCAGCTTAGCGGAAGCGGGAGGGCCGACAGATACGCAGTATTTT.